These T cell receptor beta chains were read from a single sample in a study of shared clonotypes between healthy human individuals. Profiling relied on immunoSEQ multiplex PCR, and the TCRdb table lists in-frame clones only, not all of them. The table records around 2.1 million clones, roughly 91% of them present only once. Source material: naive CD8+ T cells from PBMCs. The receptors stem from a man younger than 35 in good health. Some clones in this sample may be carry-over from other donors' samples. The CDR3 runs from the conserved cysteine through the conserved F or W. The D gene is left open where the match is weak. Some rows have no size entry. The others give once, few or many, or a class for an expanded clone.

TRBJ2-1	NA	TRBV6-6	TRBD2	TGTGCCAGCAGTATGCCGGGACTAGCAGTCGATGAGCAGTTCTTC	CASSMPGLAVDEQFF
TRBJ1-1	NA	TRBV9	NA	TGTGCCAGCAGCGGTGGGACATCTCCGATCCCTGAAGCTTTCTTT	CASSGGTSPIPEAFF
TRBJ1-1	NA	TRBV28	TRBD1	TGTGCCAGCAGTACCGTACAGGGGGCGCTTGAAAGAGCTTTCTTT	CASSTVQGALERAFF
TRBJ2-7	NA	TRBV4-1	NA	TGCGCCAGCAGCCAAGTGGGGCGACTCTACGAGCAGTACTTC	CASSQVGRLYEQYF
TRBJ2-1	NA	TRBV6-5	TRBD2	TGTGCCAGCAGACTCGGACTAGCGGGAGGCAATGAGCAGTTCTTC	CASRLGLAGGNEQFF
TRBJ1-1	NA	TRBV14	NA	TGTGCCAGCAGCCAAGATATCGGCACGGGGGGGCACACTGAAGCTTTCTTT	CASSQDIGTGGHTEAFF
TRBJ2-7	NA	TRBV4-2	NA	TGTGCCAGCAGCCAAGATGATGGCAACTCCTACGAGCAGTACTTC	CASSQDDGNSYEQYF
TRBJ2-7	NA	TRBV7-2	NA	TGTGCCAGCAGCTTAGTAGGGGCCTACGAGCAGTACTTC	CASSLVGAYEQYF
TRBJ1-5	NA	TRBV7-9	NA	TGTGCCAGCAGCTTAGGTAGAGGCAATCAGCCCCAGCATTTT	CASSLGRGNQPQHF
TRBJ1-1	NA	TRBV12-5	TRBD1	TGTGCTAGTGGTTCTAATTATCCGGGACAGATGAACACTGAAGCTTTCTTT	CASGSNYPGQMNTEAFF
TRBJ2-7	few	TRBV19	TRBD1	TGTGCCAGTAGCCCGACAGGGGGCACCTACGAGCAGTACTTC	CASSPTGGTYEQYF
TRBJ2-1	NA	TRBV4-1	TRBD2	TGCGCCAGCAGCCAAGGACTAGCTCCCGGTGAGCAGTTCTTC	CASSQGLAPGEQFF
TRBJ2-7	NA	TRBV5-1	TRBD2	TGCGCCAGCAGCCCGAGCGGGGACGAGCAGTACTTC	CASSPSGDEQYF